This T cell receptor (beta chain) was sequenced in a study of vaccination effects on CD4 cells after COVID-19. The data were produced by immunoSEQ multiplex PCR, yet TCRdb's version contains in-frame clones alone and is incomplete. The sample contains roughly 30,000 clones, approximately 71% of which appear only once. To note about this clone: The antigen remains unidentified. A read error may produce the germline difference seen at one junction end.

This CDR3 comprises 11 residues. The ViraFEST assay expanded antigen-specific CD4+ T cells with viral peptide pools before sequencing. Cells that had been cultured for 10 days were the source of isolated CD4+ T cells. The cohort was immunized with two doses of either the BNT162b2 or mRNA-1273 vaccine. This sequence originates from a human donor who received a COVID-19 vaccine. The chain uses TRBV12-3 or TRBV12-4 and TRBJ1-5; D gene unclear. Material: CD4+ T cells from PBMCs cultured with HCoV-NL63 spike peptides, obtained after COVID-19 vaccination. CDR3 region: CASSSGQAQHF. CDR3 in DNA: TGTGCCAGCAGTTCGGGTCAGGCCCAGCATTTT.